The clone carrying this T cell receptor beta chain was counted only a few times. As yet, its antigen is unknown. This entry is derived from a study of CD8 T cells in ankylosing spondylitis. Notes on the study in general: Within matched ankylosing spondylitis synovial fluid, disease-linked clones were reportedly significantly enriched. Blood from ankylosing spondylitis patients appeared to carry a characteristic roughly 8-variant TCR beta motif.

The CDR3 spans 14 residues. Trimming shortened V by 7 bases and J by 7 bases, and 17 bases separated the two germline ends. TCRdb reprocessed the 5' RACE reads via MiXCR and lists one record per CDR3 protein. The data show just under 350,000 distinct CDR3 sequences, approximately 15% seen once. The rearrangement uses TRBV12-3 or TRBV12-4 and TRBJ1-5; D might be TRBD1 (5 bases). Sequencing was performed on blood, either unsorted or a sorted T cell fraction (not recorded which). This sequence was found in a male donor with ankylosing spondylitis or in good health (not recorded which). CDR3 coding DNA: TGTGCCAGCACCTCTGGGGGGGGTTTACAGCCCCAGCATTTT. It codes for CASTSGGGLQPQHF.